This T cell receptor beta chain was documented in a study of CD8 T cells in ankylosing spondylitis. Points from the study as a whole: Made up of about eight highly homologous variants, a TCR beta motif appeared characteristic of ankylosing spondylitis blood. Clones linked to disease were reported to show significant enrichment in matched ankylosing spondylitis synovial fluid. Disease-associated clonotypes exhibited CD8+ identity and were relatively infrequent in peripheral blood. Reactive arthritis synovial fluid and blood previously showed some of these motif variants.

The V end lost 4 bases, the J end lost 5 bases, and 11 bases lay between the germline ends. This CDR3 has 12 residues. Germline CDR1 reads DFQATT; CDR2 reads SNEGSKA (reference sequence). This clonotype was recorded many times. Its antigen is unidentified. With molecular barcodes, quantitative 5'-RACE was used to make the TCR beta libraries. MiXCR, run by TCRdb on the 5' RACE reads, gives a single entry per CDR3 protein. Among about 840,000 distinct CDR3 sequences listed, 12% were seen once. This clonotype was obtained from a male donor with ankylosing spondylitis. This chain connects TRBV20-1 to TRBJ2-5; a weak D match, TRBD1 (6 bases). The specimen was blood, either unsorted or a sorted T cell fraction (not recorded which). The DNA for the CDR3 is TGCAGTGCTACACAGGGTATGGAGACCCAGTACTTC. It specifies CSATQGMETQYF.